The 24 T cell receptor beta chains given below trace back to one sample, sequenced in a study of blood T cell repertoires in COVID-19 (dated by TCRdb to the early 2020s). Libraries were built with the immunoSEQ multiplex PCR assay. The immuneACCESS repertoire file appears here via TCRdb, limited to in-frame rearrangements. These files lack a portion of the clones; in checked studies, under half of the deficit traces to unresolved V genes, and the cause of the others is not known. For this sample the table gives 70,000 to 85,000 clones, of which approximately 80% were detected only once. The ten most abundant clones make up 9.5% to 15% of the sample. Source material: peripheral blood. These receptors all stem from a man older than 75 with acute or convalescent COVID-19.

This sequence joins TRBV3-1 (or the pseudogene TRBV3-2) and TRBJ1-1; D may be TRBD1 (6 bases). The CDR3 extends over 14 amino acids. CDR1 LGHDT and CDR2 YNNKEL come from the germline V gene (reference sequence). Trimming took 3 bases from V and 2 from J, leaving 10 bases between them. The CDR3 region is CASSHRGENTEAFF. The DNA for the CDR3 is TGTGCCAGCAGCCACAGGGGAGAAAACACTGAAGCTTTCTTT.

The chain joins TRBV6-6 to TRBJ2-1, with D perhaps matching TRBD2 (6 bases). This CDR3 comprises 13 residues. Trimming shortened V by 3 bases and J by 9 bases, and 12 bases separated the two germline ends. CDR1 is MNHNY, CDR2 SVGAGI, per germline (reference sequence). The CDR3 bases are TGTGCCAGCAGTTATGGAGCGGGCAGTGAGCAGTTCTTC. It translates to CASSYGAGSEQFF.

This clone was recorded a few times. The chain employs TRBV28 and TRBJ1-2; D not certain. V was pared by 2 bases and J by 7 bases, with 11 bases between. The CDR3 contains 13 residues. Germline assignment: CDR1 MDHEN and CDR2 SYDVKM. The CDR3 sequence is CASSLADNIGYTF. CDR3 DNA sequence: TGTGCCAGCAGTTTAGCCGACAACATTGGCTACACCTTC.

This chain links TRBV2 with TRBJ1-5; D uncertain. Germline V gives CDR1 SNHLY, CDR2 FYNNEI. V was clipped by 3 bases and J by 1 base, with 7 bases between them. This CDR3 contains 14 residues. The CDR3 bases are TGTGCCAGCAGTGACCTAGACAGCAATCAGCCCCAGCATTTT. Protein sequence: CASSDLDSNQPQHF.

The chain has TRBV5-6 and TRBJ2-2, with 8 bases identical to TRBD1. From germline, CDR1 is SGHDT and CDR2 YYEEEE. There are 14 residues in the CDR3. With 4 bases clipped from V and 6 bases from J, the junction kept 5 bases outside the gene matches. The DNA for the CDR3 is TGTGCCAGCAGCACTCAGGGGGCCGCCGGGGAGCTGTTTTTT. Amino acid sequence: CASSTQGAAGELFF.

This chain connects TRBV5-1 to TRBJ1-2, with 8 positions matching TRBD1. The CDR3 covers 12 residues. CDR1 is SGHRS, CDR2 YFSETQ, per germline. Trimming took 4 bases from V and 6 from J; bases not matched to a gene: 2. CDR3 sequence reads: CASSIQGDGYTF. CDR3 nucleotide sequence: TGCGCCAGCAGCATACAGGGGGATGGCTACACCTTC.

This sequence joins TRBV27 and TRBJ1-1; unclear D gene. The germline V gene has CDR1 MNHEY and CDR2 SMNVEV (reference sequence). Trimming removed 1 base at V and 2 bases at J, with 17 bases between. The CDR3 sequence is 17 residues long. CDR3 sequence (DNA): TGTGCCAGCAGTTTATTCCCATCGCGGACGGGAAACACTGAAGCTTTCTTT. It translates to CASSLFPSRTGNTEAFF.

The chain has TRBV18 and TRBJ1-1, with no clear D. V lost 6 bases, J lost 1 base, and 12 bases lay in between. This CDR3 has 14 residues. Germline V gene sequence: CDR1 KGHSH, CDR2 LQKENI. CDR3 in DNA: TGTGCCAGCTCCCCTACCCTGTCGAACACTGAAGCTTTCTTT. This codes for CASSPTLSNTEAFF.

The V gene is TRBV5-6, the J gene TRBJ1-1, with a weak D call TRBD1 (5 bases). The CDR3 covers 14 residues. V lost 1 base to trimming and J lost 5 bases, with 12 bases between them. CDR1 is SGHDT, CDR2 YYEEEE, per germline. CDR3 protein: CASSLTQGLTEAFF. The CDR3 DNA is TGTGCCAGCAGCTTGACTCAGGGTCTGACTGAAGCTTTCTTT.

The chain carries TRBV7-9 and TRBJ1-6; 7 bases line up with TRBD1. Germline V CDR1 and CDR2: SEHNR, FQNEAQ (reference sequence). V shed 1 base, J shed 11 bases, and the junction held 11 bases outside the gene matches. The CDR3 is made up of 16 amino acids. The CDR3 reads CASSLDGSRGATPLHF. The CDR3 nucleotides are TGTGCCAGCAGCTTAGACGGTTCCAGGGGGGCTACACCCCTCCACTTT.

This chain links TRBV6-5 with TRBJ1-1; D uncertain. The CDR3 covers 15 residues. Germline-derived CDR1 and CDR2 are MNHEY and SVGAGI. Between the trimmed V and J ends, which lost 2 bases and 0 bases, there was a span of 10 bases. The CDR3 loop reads CASSYRRVVNTEAFF. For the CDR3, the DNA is TGTGCCAGCAGTTACCGCCGGGTCGTGAACACTGAAGCTTTCTTT.

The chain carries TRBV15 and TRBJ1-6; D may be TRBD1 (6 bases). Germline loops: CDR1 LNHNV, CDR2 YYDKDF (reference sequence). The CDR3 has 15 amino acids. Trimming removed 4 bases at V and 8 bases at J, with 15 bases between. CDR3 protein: CATSIGGALYSPLHF. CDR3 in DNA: TGTGCCACCAGCATTGGGGGGGCGCTTTATTCACCCCTCCACTTT.

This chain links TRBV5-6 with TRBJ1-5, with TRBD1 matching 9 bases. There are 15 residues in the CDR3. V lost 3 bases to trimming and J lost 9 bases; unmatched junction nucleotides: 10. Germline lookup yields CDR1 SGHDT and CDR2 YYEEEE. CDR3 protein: CASSSRGTGMLPQHF. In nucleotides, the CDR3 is TGTGCCAGCAGCTCGCGCGGGACAGGGATGCTGCCCCAGCATTTT.

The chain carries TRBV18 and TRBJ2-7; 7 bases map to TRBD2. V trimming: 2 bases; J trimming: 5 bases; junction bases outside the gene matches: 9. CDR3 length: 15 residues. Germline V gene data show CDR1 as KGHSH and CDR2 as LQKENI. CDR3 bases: TGTGCCAGCTCACCAACCGGGGCGGGGGAGGACGAGCAGTACTTC. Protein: CASSPTGAGEDEQYF.

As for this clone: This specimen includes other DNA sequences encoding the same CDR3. The CDR3 region is CASSIQGASGELFF. The CDR3 DNA is TGTGCCAGTAGTATCCAGGGGGCAAGCGGGGAGCTGTTTTTT. The chain has TRBV19 and TRBJ2-2, with TRBD1 identical over 8 bases. In germline, CDR1 is LNHDA, CDR2 SQIVND (reference sequence). The CDR3 covers 14 residues. V lost 3 bases to trimming and J lost 7 bases; unmatched junction nucleotides: 4.

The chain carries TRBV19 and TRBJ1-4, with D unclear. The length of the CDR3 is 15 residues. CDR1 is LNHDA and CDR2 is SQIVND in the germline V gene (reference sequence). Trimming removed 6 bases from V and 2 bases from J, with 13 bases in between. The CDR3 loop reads CASRYNERTNEKLFF. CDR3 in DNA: TGTGCCAGTAGGTACAATGAGAGGACTAATGAAAAACTGTTTTTT.

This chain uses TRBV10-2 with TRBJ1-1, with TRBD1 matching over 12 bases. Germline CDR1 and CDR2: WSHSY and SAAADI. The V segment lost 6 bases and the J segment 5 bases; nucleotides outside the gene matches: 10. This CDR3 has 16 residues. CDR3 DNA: TGCGCCAGCAGCCAGGCCGGGACAGGGGGCCGAACTGAAGCTTTCTTT. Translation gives CASSQAGTGGRTEAFF.

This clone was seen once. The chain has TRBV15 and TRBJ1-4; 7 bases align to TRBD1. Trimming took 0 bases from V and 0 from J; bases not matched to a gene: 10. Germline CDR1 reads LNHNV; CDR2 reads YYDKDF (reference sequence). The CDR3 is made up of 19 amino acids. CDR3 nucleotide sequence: TGTGCCACCAGCAGAGATGTACGGACAGGACGTGCAACTAATGAAAAACTGTTTTTT. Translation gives CATSRDVRTGRATNEKLFF. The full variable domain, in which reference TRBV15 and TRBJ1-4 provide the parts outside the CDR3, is DAMVIQNPRYQVTQFGKPVTLSCSQTLNHNVMYWYQQKSSQAPKLLFHYYDKDFNNEADTPDNFQSRRPNTSFCFLDIRSPGLGDTAMYLCATSRDVRTGRATNEKLFFGSGTQLSVL.

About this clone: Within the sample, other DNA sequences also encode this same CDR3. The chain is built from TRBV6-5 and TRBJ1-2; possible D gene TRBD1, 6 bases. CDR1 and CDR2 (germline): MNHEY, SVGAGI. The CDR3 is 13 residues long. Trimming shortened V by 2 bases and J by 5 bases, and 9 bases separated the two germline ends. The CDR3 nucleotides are TGTGCCAGCAGTTACAGGCAGGGGTATGGCTACACCTTC. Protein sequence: CASSYRQGYGYTF.

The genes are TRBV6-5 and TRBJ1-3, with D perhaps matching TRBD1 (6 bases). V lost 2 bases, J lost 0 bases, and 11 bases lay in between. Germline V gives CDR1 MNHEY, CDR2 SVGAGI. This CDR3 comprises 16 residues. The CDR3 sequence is CASSYQGPISGNTIYF. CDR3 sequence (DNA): TGTGCCAGCAGTTACCAGGGGCCAATCTCTGGAAACACCATATATTTT.

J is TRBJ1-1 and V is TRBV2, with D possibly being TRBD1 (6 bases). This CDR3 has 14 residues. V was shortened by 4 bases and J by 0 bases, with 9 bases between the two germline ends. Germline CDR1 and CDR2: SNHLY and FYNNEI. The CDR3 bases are TGTGCCAGCAGTGCACAGGGATTGAACACTGAAGCTTTCTTT. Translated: CASSAQGLNTEAFF. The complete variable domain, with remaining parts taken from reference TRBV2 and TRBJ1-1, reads EPEVTQTPSHQVTQMGQEVILRCVPISNHLYFYWYRQILGQKVEFLVSFYNNEISEKSEIFDDQFSVERPDGSNFTLKIRSTKLEDSAMYFCASSAQGLNTEAFFGQGTRLTVV.

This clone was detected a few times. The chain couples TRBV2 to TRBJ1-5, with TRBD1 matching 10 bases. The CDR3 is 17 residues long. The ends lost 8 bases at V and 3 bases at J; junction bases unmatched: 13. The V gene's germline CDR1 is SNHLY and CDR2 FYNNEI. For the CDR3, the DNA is TGTGCCAGCGGAGTTCAGGCCGGGACAGGGGACAATCAGCCCCAGCATTTT. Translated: CASGVQAGTGDNQPQHF.

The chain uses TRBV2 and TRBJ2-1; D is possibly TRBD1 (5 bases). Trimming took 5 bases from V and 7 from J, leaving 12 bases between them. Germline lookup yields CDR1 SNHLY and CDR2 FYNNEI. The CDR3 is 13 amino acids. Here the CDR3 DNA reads TGTGCCAGCAGTATCGACAGAACAAATGAGCAGTTCTTC. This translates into CASSIDRTNEQFF.

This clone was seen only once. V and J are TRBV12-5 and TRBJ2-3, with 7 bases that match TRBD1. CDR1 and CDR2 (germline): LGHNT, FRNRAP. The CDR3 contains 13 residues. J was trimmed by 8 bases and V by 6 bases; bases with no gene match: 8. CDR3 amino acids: CASGRGGGGTQYF. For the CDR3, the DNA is TGTGCTAGTGGGAGAGGGGGCGGCGGTACGCAGTATTTT. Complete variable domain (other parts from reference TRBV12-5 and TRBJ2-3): DARVTQTPRHKVTEMGQEVTMRCQPILGHNTVFWYRQTMMQGLELLAYFRNRAPLDDSGMPKDRFSAEMPDATLATLKIQPSEPRDSAVYFCASGRGGGGTQYFGPGTRLTVL.